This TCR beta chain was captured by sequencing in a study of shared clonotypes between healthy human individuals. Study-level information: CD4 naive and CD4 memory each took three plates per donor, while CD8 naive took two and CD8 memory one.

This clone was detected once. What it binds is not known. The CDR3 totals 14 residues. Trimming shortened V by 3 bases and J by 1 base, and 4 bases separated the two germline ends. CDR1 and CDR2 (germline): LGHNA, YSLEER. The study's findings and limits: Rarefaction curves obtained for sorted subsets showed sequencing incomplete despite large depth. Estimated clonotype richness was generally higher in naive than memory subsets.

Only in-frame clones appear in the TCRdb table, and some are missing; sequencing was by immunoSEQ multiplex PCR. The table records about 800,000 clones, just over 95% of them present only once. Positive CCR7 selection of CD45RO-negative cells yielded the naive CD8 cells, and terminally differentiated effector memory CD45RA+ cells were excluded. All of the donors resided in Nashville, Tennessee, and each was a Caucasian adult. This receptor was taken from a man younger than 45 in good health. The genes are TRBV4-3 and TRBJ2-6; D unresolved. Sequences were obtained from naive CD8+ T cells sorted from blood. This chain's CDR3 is CASSQYSGANVLTF. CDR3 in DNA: TGCGCCAGCAGCCAGTATTCTGGGGCCAACGTCCTGACTTTC.